This T cell receptor beta chain was sequenced in a study of CD8+ T cells in alopecia areata. Isolated RNA was reverse transcribed into cDNA used as the sequencing template. Some clones are missing from TCRdb's copy, which holds only in-frame ones; the method was immunoSEQ multiplex PCR. The data show roughly 65,000 clones, about 45% seen once. With 5 bases clipped from V and 0 bases from J, the junction kept 3 bases outside the gene matches. The V gene's germline CDR1 is GTSNPN and CDR2 SVGIG (reference sequence). This CDR3 spans 14 amino acids. This clone was detected only a few times. V gene TRBV30 combines with J gene TRBJ2-2; 7 bases match TRBD1. This TCR derives from a human donor with alopecia areata. Sequenced material: CD8+ T cells sorted from blood, taken at week 0. CDR3 DNA: TGTGCCTGGTCCGGGACAGCGAACACCGGGGAGCTGTTTTTT. Protein sequence: CAWSGTANTGELFF.